This T cell receptor (beta chain) is from a study of regulatory T cells in long-lasting Graves disease. CDR3 regions were amplified by Arm-PCR using iRepertoire HTBI primers to build TCR beta libraries. TCRdb fed the multiplex PCR reads into MiXCR, producing one record per CDR3 protein. The sample comprises about 540,000 distinct CDR3 sequences, roughly 12% of which are singletons, and about 9.1% rests with the top ten. The CDR3 has 15 amino acids. With 3 bases clipped from V and 2 bases from J, the junction kept 6 bases outside the gene matches. Germline loops: CDR1 WNHNN, CDR2 SYGVQD (reference sequence). This clonotype was detected many times. Time point in this sample: newly diagnosed GD, antithyroid drugs for less than 3 months. Researchers made the TCR library from RNA that was extracted from PBMCs. These records were also assigned to another study, of T cells in Graves' hyperthyroidism and ophthalmopathy. This second study says: No ophthalmopathy progression within 18 months constituted stable Graves' hyperthyroidism.

Sequencing was performed on peripheral blood mononuclear cells (PBMCs), taken at new diagnosis, from a patient treated with antithyroid drugs. This sequence originates from a young man with Graves disease. V is TRBV10-1 and J is TRBJ2-7, with 8 positions matching TRBD1. For the CDR3, the DNA is TGCGCCAGCAGTGAAAAGGGACAGGCTCCCTACGAGCAGTACTTC. Residues: CASSEKGQAPYEQYF.